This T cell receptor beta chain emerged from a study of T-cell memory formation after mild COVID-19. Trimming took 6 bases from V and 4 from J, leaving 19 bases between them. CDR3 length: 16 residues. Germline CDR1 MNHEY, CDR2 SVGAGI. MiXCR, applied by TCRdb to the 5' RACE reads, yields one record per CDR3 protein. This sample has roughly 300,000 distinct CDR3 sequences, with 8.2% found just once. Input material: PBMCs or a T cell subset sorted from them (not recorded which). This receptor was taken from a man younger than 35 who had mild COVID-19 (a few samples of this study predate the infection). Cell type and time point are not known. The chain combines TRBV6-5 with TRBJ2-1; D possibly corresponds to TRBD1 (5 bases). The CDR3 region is CASSRTGRQGYNEQFF. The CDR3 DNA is TGTGCCAGCAGCCGGACGGGCCGCCAGGGTTACAATGAGCAGTTCTTC.